This T cell receptor (beta chain) was found in a study of blood T cell repertoires in COVID-19. Study details: The origin of the acute and convalescent COVID-19 samples was the United States, Italy and Spain.

This CDR3 is built from 15 residues. Trimming cost V 0 bases and J 5 bases, with 13 bases left between them. CDR1 and CDR2 (germline): SGHDN, FVKESK. Data came from immunoSEQ multiplex PCR; TCRdb stores just in-frame clones and leaves some out. The data hold around 270,000 clones, with about 89% observed a single time. This TCR came from a man in his forties with acute or convalescent COVID-19. The sample taken for sequencing was peripheral blood. This chain connects TRBV14 to TRBJ2-5; D is ambiguous. The CDR3 nucleotides are TGTGCCAGCAGCCAAGATCGGAGTGGGTGGGAGACCCAGTACTTC. This codes for CASSQDRSGWETQYF. Supplemented by reference TRBV14 and TRBJ2-5, the full variable domain reads EAGVTQFPSHSVIEKGQTVTLRCDPISGHDNLYWYRRVMGKEIKFLLHFVKESKQDESGMPNNRFLAERTGGTYSTLKVQPAELEDSGVYFCASSQDRSGWETQYFGPGTRLLVL.